This T cell receptor beta chain was retrieved from a study of identical twins. Study-wide results and caveats: Conclusions were based on cross-sectional statistical analysis, without following the same donors.

Regarding this clonotype: As yet, its antigen is unknown.

Trimming stripped 6 bases from V and 8 bases from J, with 21 bases between. Germline values: CDR1 MRHNA, CDR2 SNTAGT. This CDR3 contains 15 residues. TCRdb recomputed calls from the 5' RACE reads with MiXCR, one row per CDR3 protein. The top ten hold about an eighth of the sample, which has approximately 700,000 distinct CDR3 sequences, around a sixth seen once. The data were also submitted as part of a second study, on T cells expressing NK-cell markers.

The chain recombines TRBV6-4 with TRBJ2-3; perhaps TRBD2 as D (7 bases). The receptor was isolated from a woman aged 18 to 35 in good health. The sequenced sample consisted of PBMCs. The CDR3 sequence: CASSPEGGAGATQYF. In DNA, the CDR3 is TGTGCCAGCAGCCCGGAAGGGGGGGCGGGGGCTACGCAGTATTTT.